The next 27 T cell receptor beta chains were all read from a single sample in a study of blood T cell repertoires in COVID-19. Clones were sequenced by immunoSEQ multiplex PCR, and TCRdb holds only the in-frame ones, with some missing. Here the sample spans around 120,000 clones, 60% to 85% being singletons. The sample comprised peripheral blood. These receptors all come from a human donor with acute or convalescent COVID-19. The donor label of this sample is uncertain.

This sequence joins TRBV19 and TRBJ2-3; weak D call: TRBD2 (6 bases). Deletions cut 3 bases from V and 5 bases from J, with 21 bases between. The CDR3 totals 17 residues. CDR1 and CDR2 from the germline V gene are LNHDA and SQIVND (reference sequence). In DNA form, the CDR3 reads TGTGCCAGTAGTATTGACGGAGGGGTCAACGGTCGAGATACGCAGTATTTT. Its protein product is CASSIDGGVNGRDTQYF.

V and J are TRBV23-1 and TRBJ2-7; unclear D gene. TRBV23-1 is an ORF for which the function is uncertain. Trimming left V 8 bases short and J 3 bases short, with 11 bases between. The CDR3 covers 12 residues. For the CDR3, the DNA is TGCGCCAGCTATGGGCCCAACTACGAGCAGTACGTC. This sequence encodes CASYGPNYEQYV.

This chain links TRBV9 with TRBJ2-4, with D perhaps matching TRBD2 (6 bases). CDR1 SGDLS and CDR2 YYNGEE come from the germline V gene. V lost 4 bases and J 5 bases, leaving 13 bases between the germline ends. The CDR3 is made up of 14 amino acids. CDR3 bases: TGTGCCAGCAGCCCTGGGGACTGGCAAAACATTCAGTACTTC. Residues: CASSPGDWQNIQYF.

Points on this clone: Relative to the germline gene, one junction end is altered; a read error may explain this. CDR3 amino acids: CVSSARTGNYEQYF. The CDR3 coding sequence is TGTGTCAGCAGCGCCCGGACAGGGAACTACGAGCAGTACTTC. The rearrangement uses TRBV7-2 and TRBJ2-7; 8 bases map to TRBD1. This CDR3 comprises 14 residues. Germline CDR1 SGHTA, CDR2 FQGNSA.

The V call is TRBV10-3, the J call TRBJ2-3, with 7 bases that match TRBD2. The CDR3 covers 15 residues. Germline V CDR1 and CDR2: ENHRY, SYGVKD. J was trimmed by 2 bases and V by 2 bases; bases with no gene match: 4. The CDR3 protein is CAISEGGVFTDTQYF. CDR3 coding DNA: TGTGCCATCAGTGAGGGGGGGGTTTTCACAGATACGCAGTATTTT.

The genes are TRBV4-2 and TRBJ2-3; possible D gene TRBD1, 5 bases. CDR3 length: 18 residues. CDR1 is LGHNA and CDR2 is YNFKEQ in the germline V gene. Trimming removed 0 bases from V and 3 bases from J, with 19 bases in between. The CDR3: CASSQESTAYIGTDTQYF. The CDR3 DNA sequence: TGTGCCAGCAGCCAAGAGTCGACAGCGTACATCGGGACAGATACGCAGTATTTT.

The rearrangement uses TRBV6-6 and TRBJ2-7; TRBD1 matches 9 bases. V was pared by 4 bases and J by 2 bases, with 3 bases of the junction left unmatched. This CDR3 comprises 14 residues. Germline CDR1 is MNHNY and CDR2 is SVGAGI (reference sequence). CDR3 coding DNA: TGTGCCAGCAGTTTAGGGACAGGGCCCTACGAGCAGTACGTC. This translates into CASSLGTGPYEQYV.

J is TRBJ2-3 and V is TRBV24-1; 10 positions match TRBD1. The CDR3 contains 18 residues. V shed 7 bases, J shed 3 bases, and the junction held 15 bases outside the gene matches. The germline V gene encodes CDR1 KGHDR and CDR2 SFDVKD. The CDR3 region is CATSPGDRGPIRTDTQYF. In nucleotides, the CDR3 is TGTGCCACCAGCCCTGGGGACAGGGGCCCCATAAGGACAGATACGCAGTATTTT.

This clone has at least ten counts. This chain uses TRBV7-9 with TRBJ2-5, with TRBD1 matching over 8 bases. The CDR3 consists of 14 residues. V was pared by 6 bases and J by 5 bases, with 8 bases of the junction left unmatched. CDR1 and CDR2 from the germline V gene are SEHNR and FQNEAQ (reference sequence). The CDR3 sequence is CASRARGPMETQYF. CDR3 nucleotides: TGTGCCAGCAGGGCCAGGGGGCCTATGGAGACCCAGTACTTC.

Only a few counts were recorded for this clone. J is TRBJ1-1 and V is TRBV12-3 or TRBV12-4, with a weak D call TRBD1 (5 bases). V was shortened by 5 bases and J by 8 bases, with 12 bases between the two germline ends. The CDR3 has 12 amino acids. CDR3: CASSPSTVEAFF. CDR3 sequence (DNA): TGTGCCAGCAGTCCCTCGACAGTCGAAGCTTTCTTT.

J is TRBJ1-1 and V is TRBV27, with 8 nucleotides matching TRBD1. Per germline, CDR1 MNHEY and CDR2 SMNVEV (reference sequence). After removal of 6 bases from V and 1 base from J, the junction contained 4 bases not matched to a gene. The CDR3 is made up of 14 amino acids. CDR3 in amino acids: CASRPTGGNTEAFF. The CDR3 bases are TGTGCCAGCAGACCTACAGGGGGGAACACTGAAGCTTTCTTT.

CDR3 bases: TGTGCCAGCAGCTTAGTATCGGGATTCGGAAATCAGCCCCAGCATTTT. Protein sequence: CASSLVSGFGNQPQHF. The genes are TRBV7-8 and TRBJ1-5; no definite D call. The CDR3 has 16 amino acids. Germline CDR1 and CDR2: SGHVS and FQNEAQ. Trimming took 1 base from V and 4 from J, leaving 14 bases between them. Complete variable domain (other parts from reference TRBV7-8 and TRBJ1-5): GAGVSQSPRYKVAKRGQDVALRCDPISGHVSLFWYQQALGQGPEFLTYFQNEAQLDKSGLPSDRFFAERPEGSVSTLKIQRTQQEDSAVYLCASSLVSGFGNQPQHFGDGTRLSIL.

The chain carries TRBV7-2 and TRBJ2-7, with D possibly TRBD2 on 5 matching bases. The CDR3 sequence is 16 residues long. Looked up from germline, CDR1 is SGHTA and CDR2 is FQGNSA. The V end was cut by 2 bases, the J end by 4 bases, with 18 bases between. The CDR3 protein is CASSLKAPGLAYEQYF. The CDR3 DNA reads TGTGCCAGCAGCTTAAAGGCCCCAGGACTGGCTTACGAGCAGTACTTC.

V usage is TRBV5-1 and J usage is TRBJ2-5, with 10 bases fitting TRBD2. V trimming: 4 bases; J trimming: 4 bases; junction bases outside the gene matches: 13. This CDR3 region has 17 residues. Germline V gene data show CDR1 as SGHRS and CDR2 as YFSETQ. The CDR3 loop reads CASSPWTSGQMGETQYF. The CDR3 nucleotides read TGCGCCAGCAGCCCCTGGACTAGCGGCCAAATGGGAGAGACCCAGTACTTC.

The genes are TRBV5-4 and TRBJ1-2, with TRBD1 as a possible D gene (5 bases). Trimming took off 4 bases at V and 6 bases at J, with 22 bases between the two ends. Germline V lookup: CDR1 SGHNT, CDR2 YYREEE (reference sequence). This CDR3 is built from 16 residues. The CDR3 region is CASSPGRGDTGHGYTF. CDR3 DNA sequence: TGTGCCAGCAGCCCTGGGAGGGGTGATACGGGGCATGGCTACACCTTC.

The chain is built from TRBV30 and TRBJ1-1, with 8 bases fitting TRBD1. The V and J ends lost 3 bases and 4 bases, in that order; junction bases with no gene match: 7. CDR3 length equals 14 residues. Germline V lookup: CDR1 GTSNPN, CDR2 SVGIG (reference sequence). The CDR3: CAWRPGGWITEAFF. Written as DNA, the CDR3 is TGTGCCTGGAGACCAGGGGGCTGGATCACTGAAGCTTTCTTT.

The chain employs TRBV5-3 and TRBJ2-2, with no clear D. TRBV5-3 is an open reading frame, and its role is uncertain. The V gene lost 5 bases and the J gene lost 1 base, with 15 bases spanning the gap. This CDR3 contains 16 residues. Written as DNA, the CDR3 is TGTGCCAGAAGTGGCTTCAGGCAGATGAACACCGGGGAGCTGTTTTTT. This gives the protein CARSGFRQMNTGELFF.

The J gene is TRBJ2-2, the V gene TRBV2, with a weak D call TRBD2 (5 bases). There are 13 residues in the CDR3. The germline CDR1 and CDR2 sequences are SNHLY and FYNNEI. The DNA of the CDR3 is TGTGCTATTTTGGGAGTAAACACCGGGGAGCTGTTTTTT. Protein: CAILGVNTGELFF. Based on the CDR3 plus reference TRBV2 and TRBJ2-2, the full variable domain is EPEVTQTPSHQVTQMGQEVILRCVPISNHLYFYWYRQILGQKVEFLVSFYNNEISEKSEIFDDQFSVERPDGSNFTLKIRSTKLEDSAMYFCAILGVNTGELFFGEGSRLTVL.

This clone showed up just a few times. The chain joins TRBV6-5 to TRBJ1-6; D is unclear. Germline V CDR1 and CDR2: MNHEY, SVGAGI. V was cut by 2 bases and J by 12 bases, with 11 bases left in between. The CDR3 has 13 amino acids. CDR3 coding DNA: TGTGCCAGCAGTTACACCCGACTCGGACCCCTCCACTTT. Translated: CASSYTRLGPLHF.

The J gene is TRBJ2-3, the V gene TRBV3-1 (or the pseudogene TRBV3-2); 9 bases align to TRBD1. CDR3 length: 16 amino acids. V trimming: 4 bases; J trimming: 1 base; junction bases outside the gene matches: 6. Germline V gene sequence: CDR1 LGHDT, CDR2 YNNKEL (reference sequence). The CDR3: CASSRGGDRGTDTQYF. CDR3 bases: TGTGCCAGCAGCCGGGGGGGGGACAGGGGCACAGATACGCAGTATTTT.

The V and J genes are TRBV4-1 and TRBJ1-5, with 9 bases lining up with TRBD1. Germline V gene sequence: CDR1 MGHRA, CDR2 YSYEKL. The CDR3 has 16 residues. V lost 2 bases, J lost 2 bases, and 4 bases stayed unmatched. Written as DNA, the CDR3 is TGCGCCAGCAGCCAAACAGGGGGCGAGGGCAATCAGCCCCAGCATTTT. Amino acid sequence: CASSQTGGEGNQPQHF.

This clone appeared once. This sequence joins TRBV11-1 and TRBJ2-7; D is uncertain. V shed 4 bases and J shed 0 bases, with 10 bases lying between them. This CDR3 has 14 amino acids. Per the germline V gene, CDR1 is SGHAT and CDR2 is FQDESV (reference sequence). The CDR3 DNA reads as TGTGCCAGCAGCTCCAACGAGGTCTCCTACGAGCAGTACTTC. Amino acids: CASSSNEVSYEQYF.

This clone has a single count. The rearrangement links TRBV19 to TRBJ2-3; 8 bases fit TRBD2. The CDR3 length is 13 residues. Trimming removed 7 bases from V and 4 bases from J; junction bases left unmatched: 4. From germline, CDR1 is LNHDA and CDR2 SQIVND (reference sequence). The chain's CDR3 is CASNRGGADTQYF. The CDR3 DNA reads TGTGCCAGTAACCGGGGGGGGGCAGATACGCAGTATTTT.

CDR3 bases: TGTGCCAGCAGTTCCGGACAGCACTCAACTAATGAAAAACTGTTTTTT. It codes for CASSSGQHSTNEKLFF. The rearrangement uses TRBV7-9 and TRBJ1-4; tentatively, D is TRBD1 (6 bases). The germline gives CDR1 SEHNR, CDR2 FQNEAQ (reference sequence). The CDR3 length is 16 residues. The V end lost 6 bases, the J end lost 0 bases, and 14 bases lay between the germline ends.

This clone showed up just a few times. The genes are TRBV7-9 and TRBJ1-6, with 9 nucleotides matching TRBD1. The J segment lost 10 bases and the V segment lost 1 base, leaving 5 bases of the junction unmatched. Germline CDR1 reads SEHNR; CDR2 reads FQNEAQ (reference sequence). The CDR3 is 15 residues long. This CDR3 is CASSLGTGGSSPLHF. The CDR3 region has the DNA TGTGCCAGCAGCTTAGGCACAGGGGGCAGCTCACCCCTCCACTTT.

This clone was seen more than once but under ten times. The chain joins TRBV7-2 to TRBJ1-5; TRBD1 matches 7 bases. The V and J ends lost 6 bases and 5 bases, in that order; junction bases with no gene match: 10. Germline V gene data show CDR1 as SGHTA and CDR2 as FQGNSA. This CDR3 spans 15 amino acids. The CDR3 bases are TGTGCCAGCAGTGCCCCTCCGGGACAGTATCAGCCCCAGCATTTT. It encodes CASSAPPGQYQPQHF. Full variable domain (missing parts from reference TRBV7-2 and TRBJ1-5): GAGVSQSPSNKVTEKGKDVELRCDPISGHTALYWYRQSLGQGLEFLIYFQGNSAPDKSGLPSDRFSAERTGGSVSTLTIQRTQQEDSAVYLCASSAPPGQYQPQHFGDGTRLSIL.

The chain carries TRBV21-1 and TRBJ2-3; the D call TRBD1 from the table was never checked on the DNA. TRBV21-1 is termed a pseudogene. CDR3 length: 17 amino acids. In DNA form, the CDR3 reads TGTGCCAGCAGCATCCACTACAGGAGTAATAGCACAGATACGCAGTATTTT. This codes for CASSIHYRSNSTDTQYF.